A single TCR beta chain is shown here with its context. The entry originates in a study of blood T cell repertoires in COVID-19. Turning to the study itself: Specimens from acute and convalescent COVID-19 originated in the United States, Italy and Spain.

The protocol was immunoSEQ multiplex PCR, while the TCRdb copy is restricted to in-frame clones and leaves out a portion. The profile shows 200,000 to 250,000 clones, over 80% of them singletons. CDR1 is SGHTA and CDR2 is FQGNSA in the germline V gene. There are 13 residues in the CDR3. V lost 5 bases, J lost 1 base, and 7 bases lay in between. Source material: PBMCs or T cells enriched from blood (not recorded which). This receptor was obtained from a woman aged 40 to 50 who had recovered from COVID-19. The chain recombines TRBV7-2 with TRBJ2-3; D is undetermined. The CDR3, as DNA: TGTGCCAGCAGCCCCTTTGGCACAGATACGCAGTATTTT. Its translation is CASSPFGTDTQYF. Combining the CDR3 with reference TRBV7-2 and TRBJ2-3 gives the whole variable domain GAGVSQSPSNKVTEKGKDVELRCDPISGHTALYWYRQSLGQGLEFLIYFQGNSAPDKSGLPSDRFSAERTGGSVSTLTIQRTQQEDSAVYLCASSPFGTDTQYFGPGTRLTVL.